Listed below are T cell receptor beta chains from one sample, sequenced in a study of early stage breast cancer tumors. The assay was immunoSEQ multiplex PCR, and TCRdb's table has in-frame clones only and misses some. The sample holds roughly 40,000 clones; roughly 69% are singletons and the top ten take 5.5% to 8%. The sample consisted of blood. Receptors were obtained from a person between 50 and 60 years old with breast cancer. CDR3s include the opening cysteine and the closing phenylalanine or tryptophan. A D gene is named only where the DNA matches it firmly. A clone size is listed for some rows: how often the clone was seen (once, few, many), or a class if it is expanded.

TRBJ2-7 | - | - | TRBV7-9 | TGTGCCAGCAGCTTTGGCCTGGTTAGCGGAGATTACGAGCAGTACTTC | CASSFGLVSGDYEQYF
TRBJ1-5 | - | - | TRBV1 | TGCACCAGCAGCCAAGAAGGAGGGGGCGGTCAGCCCCAGCATTTT | CTSSQEGGGGQPQHF
TRBJ2-4 | - | - | TRBV6-6 | TGTGCCAGCAGTCCGGGACACACCAAAAACATTCAGTACTTC | CASSPGHTKNIQYF
TRBJ1-5 | - | - | TRBV6-1 | TGTGCCAGCAGTGGCAGGCCGCATAGCAATCAGCCCCAGCATTTT | CASSGRPHSNQPQHF
TRBJ2-7 | once | - | TRBV5-1 | TGCGCCAGCAGCTTGGAAGGGACGGGGGTAGGGGAGCAGTACTTC | CASSLEGTGVGEQYF
TRBJ2-1 | - | - | TRBV25-1 | TGTGCCAGCAGCGCCAAGGGGATCAGGAAAACCTACAATGAGCAGTTCTTC | CASSAKGIRKTYNEQFF
TRBJ2-5 | once | TRBD2 | TRBV2 | TGTGCCAGCCGGGGGGGGTATAAGGAGGCCCAGTACTTC | CASRGGYKEAQYF
TRBJ1-4 | - | - | TRBV4-3 | TGCGCCAGCAGCCAAGGAGGCTCGCGAGGTGAAAAACTGTTTTTT | CASSQGGSRGEKLFF
TRBJ2-5 | - | TRBD1 | TRBV25-1 | TGTGCCAGCAGTGAATCTTCCCGGGACAGGGGGGTTGAGACCCAGTACTTC | CASSESSRDRGVETQYF
TRBJ2-6 | - | TRBD1 | TRBV5-5 | TGTGCCAGCAGCTTTGGGACAGGCCACTCTGGGGCCAACGTCCTGACTTTC | CASSFGTGHSGANVLTF
TRBJ2-3 | - | - | TRBV5-1 | TGCGCCAGCAGCTTGGGACAGCCCACAGATACGCAGTATTTT | CASSLGQPTDTQYF
TRBJ1-3 | - | - | TRBV2 | TGTGCCAGCCAAACTGACAGATTGGGAAACACCATATATTTT | CASQTDRLGNTIYF
TRBJ1-5 | few | - | TRBV19 | TGTGCCAGTAGTATGGAGGCGGCTCAGCCCCAGCATTTT | CASSMEAAQPQHF
TRBJ2-1 | - | TRBD1 | TRBV7-9 | TGTGCCAGCACGACCGGGACAGGGGGGTTGGATGAGCAGTTCTTC | CASTTGTGGLDEQFF
TRBJ2-3 | - | TRBD2 | TRBV19 | TGTGCCAGTGAAACTAGCGGGAGAGTCACAGATACGCAGTATTTT | CASETSGRVTDTQYF
TRBJ1-2 | - | - | TRBV14 | TGTGCCAGCAGGGTTGACAGGTTCCACTATGGCTACACCTTC | CASRVDRFHYGYTF
TRBJ1-1 | few | - | TRBV29-1 | TGCAGCGTGGATGGACAGTACAAGACTGAAGCTTTCTTT | CSVDGQYKTEAFF
TRBJ1-5 | - | - | TRBV6-1 | TGTGCCAGCAGTGAATCACCCGGGAGTCCCAATCAGCCCCAGCATTTT | CASSESPGSPNQPQHF
TRBJ2-2 | few | - | TRBV9 | TGTGCCAGCAGCGTAACCGGGTTCGGGGAGCTGTTTTTT | CASSVTGFGELFF
TRBJ1-2 | - | TRBD1 | TRBV9 | TGTGCCAGCAGCGCACAGGGGGTTTGGGGCTACACCTTC | CASSAQGVWGYTF
TRBJ1-6 | - | TRBD1 | TRBV11-2 | TGTGCCAGCAGCTTATACAGGGGGCCTGACTCACCCCTCCACTTT | CASSLYRGPDSPLHF
TRBJ1-6 | - | TRBD1 | TRBV5-5 | TGTGCCAGCAGCCCCGACAGGGTGAGGGATAATTCACCCCTCCACTTT | CASSPDRVRDNSPLHF
TRBJ2-5 | - | - | TRBV5-1 | TGCGCCAGCAGCCCGGCTTCGGGAACCCAAGAGATCCAGTACTTC | CASSPASGTQEIQYF
TRBJ2-7 | - | - | TRBV21-1 | TGTGCCAGCAGCAAATGGACAGCTTACGAGCAGTACTTC | CASSKWTAYEQYF
TRBJ1-1 | - | - | TRBV7-2 | TGTGCCAGCAGCTTAAGACAAGTTAACACTGAAGCTTTCTTT | CASSLRQVNTEAFF
TRBJ1-1 | - | - | TRBV5-4 | TGTGCCAGCAGCTTGCCCTCGGGGGGGGGTCGGGGCACTGAAGCTTTCTTT | CASSLPSGGGRGTEAFF
TRBJ1-2 | - | - | TRBV7-2 | TGTGCCAGCAGCTTAGACGGGATGCAGAGAGCGGGCTACACCTTC | CASSLDGMQRAGYTF
TRBJ1-2 | - | TRBD1 | TRBV5-1 | TGCGCCAGCAGCAAAGGACAGGGCTTGGACTATGGCTACACCTTC | CASSKGQGLDYGYTF